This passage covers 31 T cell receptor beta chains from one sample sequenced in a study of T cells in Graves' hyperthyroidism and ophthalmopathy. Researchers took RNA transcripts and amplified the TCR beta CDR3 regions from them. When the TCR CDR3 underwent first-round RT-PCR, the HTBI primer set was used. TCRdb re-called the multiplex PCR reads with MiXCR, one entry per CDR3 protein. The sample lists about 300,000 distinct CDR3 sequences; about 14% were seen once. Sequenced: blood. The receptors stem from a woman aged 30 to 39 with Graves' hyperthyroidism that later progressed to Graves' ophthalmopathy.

The CDR3 reads CASSTPGLAGAPFF. As DNA, the CDR3 is TGCGCCAGCAGCACACCGGGACTAGCGGGAGCTCCGTTCTTC. The gene calls are TRBV4-1 and TRBJ2-1, with 14 bases aligning to TRBD2. The CDR3 is made up of 14 amino acids. After removal of 5 bases from V and 15 bases from J, the junction contained 9 bases not matched to a gene. CDR1 is MGHRA, CDR2 YSYEKL, per germline.

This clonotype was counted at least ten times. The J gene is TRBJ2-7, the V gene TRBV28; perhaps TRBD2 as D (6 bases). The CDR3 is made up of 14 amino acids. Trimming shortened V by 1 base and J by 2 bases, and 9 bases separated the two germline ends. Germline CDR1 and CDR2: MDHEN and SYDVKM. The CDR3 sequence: CASSLFGGAYEQYF. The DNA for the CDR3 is TGTGCCAGCAGTTTATTCGGGGGAGCCTACGAGCAGTACTTC.

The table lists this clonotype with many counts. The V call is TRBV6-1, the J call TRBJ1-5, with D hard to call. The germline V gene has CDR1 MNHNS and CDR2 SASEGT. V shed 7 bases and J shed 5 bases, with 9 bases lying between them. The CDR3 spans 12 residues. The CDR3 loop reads CASNLLDQPQHF. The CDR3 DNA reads TGTGCCAGCAACCTGCTAGATCAGCCCCAGCATTTT.

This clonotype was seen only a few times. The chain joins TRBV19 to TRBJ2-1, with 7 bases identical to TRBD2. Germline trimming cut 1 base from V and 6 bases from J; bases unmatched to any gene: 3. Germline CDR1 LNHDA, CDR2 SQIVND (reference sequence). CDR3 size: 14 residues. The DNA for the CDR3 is TGTGCCAGTAGTATAGCTAGCGGAGGCAATGAGCAGTTCTTC. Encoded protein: CASSIASGGNEQFF.

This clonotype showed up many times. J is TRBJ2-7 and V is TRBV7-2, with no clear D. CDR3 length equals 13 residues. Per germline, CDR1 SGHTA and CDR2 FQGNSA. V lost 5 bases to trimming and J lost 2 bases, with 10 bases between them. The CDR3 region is CASSLIGAYEQYF. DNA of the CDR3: TGTGCCAGCAGCCTAATTGGGGCCTACGAGCAGTACTTC.

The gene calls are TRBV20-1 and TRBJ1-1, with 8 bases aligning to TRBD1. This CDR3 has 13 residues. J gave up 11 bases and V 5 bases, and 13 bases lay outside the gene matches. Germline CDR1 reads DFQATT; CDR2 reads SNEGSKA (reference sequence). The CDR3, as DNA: TGCAGTGCTCCTCCGGAGGACAGGGAGGGGGCTTTCTTT. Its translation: CSAPPEDREGAFF.

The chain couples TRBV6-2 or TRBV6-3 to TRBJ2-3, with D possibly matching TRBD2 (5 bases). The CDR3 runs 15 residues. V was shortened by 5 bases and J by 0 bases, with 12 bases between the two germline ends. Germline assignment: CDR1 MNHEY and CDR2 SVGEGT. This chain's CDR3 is CASSQAETSTDTQYF. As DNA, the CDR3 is TGTGCCAGCAGTCAAGCGGAGACTAGCACAGATACGCAGTATTTT.

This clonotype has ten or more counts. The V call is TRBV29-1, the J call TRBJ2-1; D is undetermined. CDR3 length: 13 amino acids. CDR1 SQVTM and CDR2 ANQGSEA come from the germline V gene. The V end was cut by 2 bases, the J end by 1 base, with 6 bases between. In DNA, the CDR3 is TGCAGCGTTGAACAGGCTTCCTACAATGAGCAGTTCTTC. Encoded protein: CSVEQASYNEQFF.

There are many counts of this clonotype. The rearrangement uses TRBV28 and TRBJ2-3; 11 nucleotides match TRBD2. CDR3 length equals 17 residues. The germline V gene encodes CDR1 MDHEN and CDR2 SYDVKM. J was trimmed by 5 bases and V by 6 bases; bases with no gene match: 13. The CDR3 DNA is TGTGCCAGCAGGCGACTCGTAGCGGGAGGGCCTCTAGATACGCAGTATTTT. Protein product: CASRRLVAGGPLDTQYF.

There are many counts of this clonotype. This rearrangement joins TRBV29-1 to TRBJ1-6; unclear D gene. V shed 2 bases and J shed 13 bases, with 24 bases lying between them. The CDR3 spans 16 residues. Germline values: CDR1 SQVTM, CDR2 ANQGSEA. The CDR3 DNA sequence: TGCAGCGTTGAAAGGAGGGTAGGCAGCCCCCATAATCCCCTCCACTTT. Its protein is CSVERRVGSPHNPLHF.

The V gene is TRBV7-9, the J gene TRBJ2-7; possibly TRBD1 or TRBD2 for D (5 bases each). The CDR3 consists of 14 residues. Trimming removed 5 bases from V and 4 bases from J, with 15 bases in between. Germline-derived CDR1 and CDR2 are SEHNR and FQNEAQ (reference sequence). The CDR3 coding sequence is TGTGCCAGCAGCGCCCCCGGGACCTTGTACGAGCAGTACTTC. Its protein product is CASSAPGTLYEQYF.

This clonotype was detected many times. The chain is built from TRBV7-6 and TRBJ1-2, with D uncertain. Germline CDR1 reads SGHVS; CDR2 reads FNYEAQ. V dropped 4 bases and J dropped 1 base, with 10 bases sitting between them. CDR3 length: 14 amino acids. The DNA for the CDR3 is TGTGCCAGCAGCTCGGGGTCTTATAACTATGGCTACACCTTC. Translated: CASSSGSYNYGYTF. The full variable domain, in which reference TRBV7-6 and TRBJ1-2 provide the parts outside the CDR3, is GAGVSQSPRYKVTKRGQDVALRCDPISGHVSLYWYRQALGQGPEFLTYFNYEAQQDKSGLPNDRFSAERPEGSISTLTIQRTEQRDSAMYRCASSSGSYNYGYTFGSGTRLTVV.

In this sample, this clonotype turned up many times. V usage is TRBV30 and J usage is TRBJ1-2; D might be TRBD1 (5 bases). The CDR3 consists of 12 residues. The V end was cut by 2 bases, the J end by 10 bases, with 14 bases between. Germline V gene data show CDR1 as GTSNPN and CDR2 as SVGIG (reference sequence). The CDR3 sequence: CAWSTGTVPYTF. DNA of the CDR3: TGTGCCTGGAGTACCGGGACGGTCCCCTACACCTTC.

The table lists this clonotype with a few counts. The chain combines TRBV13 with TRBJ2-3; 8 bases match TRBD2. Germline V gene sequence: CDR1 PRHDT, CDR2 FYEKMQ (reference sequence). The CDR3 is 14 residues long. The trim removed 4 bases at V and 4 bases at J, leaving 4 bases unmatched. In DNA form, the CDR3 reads TGTGCCAGCAGCTCCGGGACTAGGTCAGATACGCAGTATTTT. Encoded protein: CASSSGTRSDTQYF.

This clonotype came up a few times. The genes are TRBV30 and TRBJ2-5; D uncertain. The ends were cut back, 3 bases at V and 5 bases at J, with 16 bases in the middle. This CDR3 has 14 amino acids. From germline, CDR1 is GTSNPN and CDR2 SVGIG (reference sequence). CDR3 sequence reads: CAWRGAARVETQYF. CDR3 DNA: TGTGCCTGGAGAGGAGCCGCCCGGGTCGAGACCCAGTACTTC.

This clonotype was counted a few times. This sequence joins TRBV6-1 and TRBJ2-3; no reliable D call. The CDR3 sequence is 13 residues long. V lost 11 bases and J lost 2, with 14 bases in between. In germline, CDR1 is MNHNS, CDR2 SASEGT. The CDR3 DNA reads TGTGCCGGAAGGCTAACGGACACAGATACGCAGTATTTT. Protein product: CAGRLTDTDTQYF.

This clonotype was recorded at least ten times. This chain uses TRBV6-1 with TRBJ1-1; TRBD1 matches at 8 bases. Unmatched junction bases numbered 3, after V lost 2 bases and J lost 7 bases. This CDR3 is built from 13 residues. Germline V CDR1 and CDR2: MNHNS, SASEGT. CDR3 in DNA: TGTGCCAGCAGTGAACACAGGGGGAGTGAAGCTTTCTTT. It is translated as CASSEHRGSEAFF.

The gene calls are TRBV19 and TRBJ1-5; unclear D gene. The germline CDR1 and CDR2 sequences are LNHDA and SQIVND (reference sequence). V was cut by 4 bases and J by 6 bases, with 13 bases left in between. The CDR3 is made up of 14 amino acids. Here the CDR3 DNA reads TGTGCCAGTAGTAAGGAGGGAGCGGGTCAGCCCCAGCATTTT. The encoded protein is CASSKEGAGQPQHF.

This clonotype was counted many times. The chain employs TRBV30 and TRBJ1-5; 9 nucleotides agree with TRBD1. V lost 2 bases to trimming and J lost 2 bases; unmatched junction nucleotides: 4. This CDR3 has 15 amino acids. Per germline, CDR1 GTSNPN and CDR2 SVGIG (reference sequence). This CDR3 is CAWSTGQGGNQPQHF. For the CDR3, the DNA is TGTGCCTGGAGTACGGGACAGGGAGGCAATCAGCCCCAGCATTTT.

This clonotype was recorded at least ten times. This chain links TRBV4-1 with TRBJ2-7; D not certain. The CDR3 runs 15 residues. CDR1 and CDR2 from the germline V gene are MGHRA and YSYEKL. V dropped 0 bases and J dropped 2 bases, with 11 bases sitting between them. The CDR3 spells CASSQDSTLTYEQYF. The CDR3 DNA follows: TGCGCCAGCAGCCAAGATTCGACCTTGACCTACGAGCAGTACTTC.

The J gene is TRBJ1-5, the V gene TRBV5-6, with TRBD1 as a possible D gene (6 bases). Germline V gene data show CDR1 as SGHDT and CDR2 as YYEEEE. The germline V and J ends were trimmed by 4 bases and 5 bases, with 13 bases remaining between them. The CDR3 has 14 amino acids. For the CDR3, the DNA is TGTGCCAGCAGCAGTAGGGGGTTCCATCAGCCCCAGCATTTT. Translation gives CASSSRGFHQPQHF.

The CDR3, as DNA: TGCGGATACAGAGGGAGTGACACCGGGGAGCTGTTTTTT. This translates into CGYRGSDTGELFF. This chain uses TRBV10-1 with TRBJ2-2, with D perhaps matching TRBD2 (5 bases). CDR1 is WNHNN and CDR2 is SYGVQD in the germline V gene (reference sequence). This CDR3 is 13 amino acids long.

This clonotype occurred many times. CDR3: CASSFHLAVLSYEQYF. The CDR3 bases are TGTGCCAGCAGTTTTCATCTAGCGGTGTTGTCCTACGAGCAGTACTTC. The chain recombines TRBV28 with TRBJ2-7; TRBD2 matches at 7 bases. Looked up from germline, CDR1 is MDHEN and CDR2 is SYDVKM. V shed 3 bases, J shed 1 base, and the junction held 9 bases outside the gene matches. The CDR3 runs 16 residues.

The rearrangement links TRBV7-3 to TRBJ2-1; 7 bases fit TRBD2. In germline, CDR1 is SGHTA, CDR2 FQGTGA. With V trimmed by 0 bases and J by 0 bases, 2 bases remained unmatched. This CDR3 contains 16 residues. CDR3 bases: TGTGCCAGCAGCTTAACCCGGGGGGACTCCTACAATGAGCAGTTCTTC. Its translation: CASSLTRGDSYNEQFF.

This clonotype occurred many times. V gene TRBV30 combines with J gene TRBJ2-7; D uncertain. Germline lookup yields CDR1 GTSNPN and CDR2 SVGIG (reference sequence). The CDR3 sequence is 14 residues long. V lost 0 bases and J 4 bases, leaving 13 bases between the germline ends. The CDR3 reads CAWSVSPEKYEQYF. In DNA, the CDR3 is TGTGCCTGGAGTGTTAGCCCGGAAAAATACGAGCAGTACTTC.

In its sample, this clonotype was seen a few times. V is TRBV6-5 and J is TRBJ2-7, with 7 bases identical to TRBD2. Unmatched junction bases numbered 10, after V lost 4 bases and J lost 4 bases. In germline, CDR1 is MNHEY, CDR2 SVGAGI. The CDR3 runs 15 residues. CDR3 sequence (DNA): TGTGCCAGCAGTTTCGAGGGAGGGCCGAGGTACGAGCAGTACTTC. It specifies CASSFEGGPRYEQYF.

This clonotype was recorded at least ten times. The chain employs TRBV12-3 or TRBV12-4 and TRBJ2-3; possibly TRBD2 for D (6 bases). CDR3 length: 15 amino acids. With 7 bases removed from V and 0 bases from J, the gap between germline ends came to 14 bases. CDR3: CASTSGRDSTDTQYF. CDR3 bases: TGTGCCAGCACCAGTGGGCGGGATAGCACAGATACGCAGTATTTT.

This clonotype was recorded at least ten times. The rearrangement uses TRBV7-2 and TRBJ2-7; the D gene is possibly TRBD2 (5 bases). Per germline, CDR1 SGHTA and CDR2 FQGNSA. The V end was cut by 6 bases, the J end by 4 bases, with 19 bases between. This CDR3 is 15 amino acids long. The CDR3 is CASSPDSENFYEQYF. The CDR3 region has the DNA TGTGCCAGCAGTCCGGACTCCGAAAACTTTTACGAGCAGTACTTC. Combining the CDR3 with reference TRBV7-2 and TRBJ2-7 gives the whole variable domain GAGVSQSPSNKVTEKGKDVELRCDPISGHTALYWYRQSLGQGLEFLIYFQGNSAPDKSGLPSDRFSAERTGGSVSTLTIQRTQQEDSAVYLCASSPDSENFYEQYFGPGTRLTVT.

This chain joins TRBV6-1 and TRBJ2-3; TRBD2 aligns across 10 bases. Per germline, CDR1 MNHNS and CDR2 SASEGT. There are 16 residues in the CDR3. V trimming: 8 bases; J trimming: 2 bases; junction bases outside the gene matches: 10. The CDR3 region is CASSSGTSADTDTQYF. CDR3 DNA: TGTGCCAGCTCTTCCGGGACTAGCGCGGACACAGATACGCAGTATTTT.

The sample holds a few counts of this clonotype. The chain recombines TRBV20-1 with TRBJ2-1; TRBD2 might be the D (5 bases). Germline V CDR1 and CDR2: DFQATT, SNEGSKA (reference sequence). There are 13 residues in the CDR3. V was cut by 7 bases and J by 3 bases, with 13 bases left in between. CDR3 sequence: CSGGLVNYNEQFF. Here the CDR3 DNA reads TGCAGTGGCGGACTTGTGAACTACAATGAGCAGTTCTTC.

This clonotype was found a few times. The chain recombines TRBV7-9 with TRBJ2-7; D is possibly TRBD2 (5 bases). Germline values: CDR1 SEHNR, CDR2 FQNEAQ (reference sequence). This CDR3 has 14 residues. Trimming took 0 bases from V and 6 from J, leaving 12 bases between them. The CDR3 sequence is CASSLAGVKVEQYF. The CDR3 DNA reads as TGTGCCAGCAGCTTAGCGGGAGTGAAGGTCGAGCAGTACTTC.